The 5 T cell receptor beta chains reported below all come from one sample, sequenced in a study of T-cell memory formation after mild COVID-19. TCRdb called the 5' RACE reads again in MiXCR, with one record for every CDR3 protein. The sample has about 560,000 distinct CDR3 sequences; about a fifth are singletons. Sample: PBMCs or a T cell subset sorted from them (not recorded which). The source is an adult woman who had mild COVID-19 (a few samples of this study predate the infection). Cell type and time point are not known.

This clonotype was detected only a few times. CDR3 nucleotide sequence: TGCGCCAGCGCCCTGATGGACGACACCTATAATTCACCCCTCCACTTT. Residues: CASALMDDTYNSPLHF. This chain joins TRBV5-1 and TRBJ1-6; D ambiguous. V was clipped by 7 bases and J by 2 bases, with 16 bases between them. Germline V gene lookup returns CDR1 SGHRS and CDR2 YFSETQ. The CDR3 is made up of 16 amino acids.

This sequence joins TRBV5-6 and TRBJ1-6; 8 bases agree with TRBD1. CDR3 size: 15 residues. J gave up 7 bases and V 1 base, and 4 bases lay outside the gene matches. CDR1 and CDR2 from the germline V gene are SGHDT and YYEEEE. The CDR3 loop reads CASSLTGGWNSPLHF. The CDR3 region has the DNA TGTGCCAGCAGCTTGACAGGGGGATGGAATTCACCCCTCCACTTT.

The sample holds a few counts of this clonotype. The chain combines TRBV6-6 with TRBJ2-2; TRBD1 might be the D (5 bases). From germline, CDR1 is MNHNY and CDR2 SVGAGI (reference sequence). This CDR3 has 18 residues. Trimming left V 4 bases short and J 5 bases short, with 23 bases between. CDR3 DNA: TGTGCCAGCAGTTCGCGACAGAGCAAGGGGCGAGTGACCGGGGAGCTGTTTTTT. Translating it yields CASSSRQSKGRVTGELFF.

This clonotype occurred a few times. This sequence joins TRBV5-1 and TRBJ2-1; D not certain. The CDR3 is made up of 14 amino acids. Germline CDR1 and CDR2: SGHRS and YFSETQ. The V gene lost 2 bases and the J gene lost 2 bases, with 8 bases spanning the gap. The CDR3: CASSFESTYNEQFF. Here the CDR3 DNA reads TGCGCCAGCAGCTTTGAGTCCACCTACAATGAGCAGTTCTTC. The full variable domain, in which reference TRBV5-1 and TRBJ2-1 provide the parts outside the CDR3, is KAGVTQTPRYLIKTRGQQVTLSCSPISGHRSVSWYQQTPGQGLQFLFEYFSETQRNKGNFPGRFSGRQFSNSRSEMNVSTLELGDSALYLCASSFESTYNEQFFGPGTRLTVL.

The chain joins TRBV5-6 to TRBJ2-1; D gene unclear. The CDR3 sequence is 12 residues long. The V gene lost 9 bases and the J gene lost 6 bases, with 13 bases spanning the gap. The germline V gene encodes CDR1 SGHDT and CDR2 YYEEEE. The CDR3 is CATSLGSNEQFF. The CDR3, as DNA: TGTGCCACCTCACTTGGTTCCAATGAGCAGTTCTTC.